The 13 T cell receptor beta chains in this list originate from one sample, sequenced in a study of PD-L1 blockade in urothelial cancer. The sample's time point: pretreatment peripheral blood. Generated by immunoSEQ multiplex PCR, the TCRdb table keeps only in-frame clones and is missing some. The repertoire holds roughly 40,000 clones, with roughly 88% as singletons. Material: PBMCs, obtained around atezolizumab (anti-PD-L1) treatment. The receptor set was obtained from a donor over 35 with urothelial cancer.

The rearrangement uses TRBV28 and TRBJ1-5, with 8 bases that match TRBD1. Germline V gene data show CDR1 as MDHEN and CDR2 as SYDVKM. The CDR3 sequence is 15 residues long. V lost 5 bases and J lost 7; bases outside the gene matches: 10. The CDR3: CASSHRTGHWQPQHF. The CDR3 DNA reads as TGTGCCAGCAGTCACCGGACAGGGCATTGGCAGCCCCAGCATTTT.

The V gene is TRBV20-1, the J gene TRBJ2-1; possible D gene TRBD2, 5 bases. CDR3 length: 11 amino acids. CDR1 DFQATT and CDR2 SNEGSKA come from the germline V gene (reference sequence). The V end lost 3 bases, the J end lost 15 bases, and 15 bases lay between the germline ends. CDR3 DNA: TGCAGTGCTAGCCGCGGGCACGGGGTGTTCTTC. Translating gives CSASRGHGVFF.

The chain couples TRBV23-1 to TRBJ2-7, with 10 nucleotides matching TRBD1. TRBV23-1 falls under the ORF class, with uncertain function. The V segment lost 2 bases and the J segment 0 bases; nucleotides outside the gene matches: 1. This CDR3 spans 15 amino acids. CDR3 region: CASSQDRGPSYEQYF. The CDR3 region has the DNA TGCGCCAGCAGTCAAGACAGGGGGCCCTCCTACGAGCAGTACTTC.

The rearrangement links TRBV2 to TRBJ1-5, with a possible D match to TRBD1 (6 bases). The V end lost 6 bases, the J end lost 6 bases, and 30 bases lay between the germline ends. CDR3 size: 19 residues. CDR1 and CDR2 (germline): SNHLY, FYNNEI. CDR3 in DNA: TGTGCCAGCAGCACTCCACCAATCGGGGGGGCTAATTTTGGTCAGCCCCAGCATTTT. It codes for CASSTPPIGGANFGQPQHF.

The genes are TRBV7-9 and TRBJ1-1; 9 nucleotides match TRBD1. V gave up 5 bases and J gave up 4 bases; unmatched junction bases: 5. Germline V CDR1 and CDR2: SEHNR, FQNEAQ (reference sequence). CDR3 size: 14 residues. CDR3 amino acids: CASSPYRGRTEAFF. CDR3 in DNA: TGTGCCAGCAGCCCTTACAGGGGGCGCACTGAAGCTTTCTTT. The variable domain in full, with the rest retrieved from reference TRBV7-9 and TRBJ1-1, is DTGVSQNPRHKITKRGQNVTFRCDPISEHNRLYWYRQTLGQGPEFLTYFQNEAQLEKSRLLSDRFSAERPKGSFSTLEIQRTEQGDSAMYLCASSPYRGRTEAFFGQGTRLTVV.

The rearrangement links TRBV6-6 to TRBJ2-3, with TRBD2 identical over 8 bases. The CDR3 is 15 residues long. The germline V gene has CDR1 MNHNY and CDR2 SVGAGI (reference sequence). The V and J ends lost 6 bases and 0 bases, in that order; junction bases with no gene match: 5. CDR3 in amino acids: CASSRGRPSTDTQYF. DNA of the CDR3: TGTGCCAGCAGCCGCGGGAGGCCTAGCACAGATACGCAGTATTTT.

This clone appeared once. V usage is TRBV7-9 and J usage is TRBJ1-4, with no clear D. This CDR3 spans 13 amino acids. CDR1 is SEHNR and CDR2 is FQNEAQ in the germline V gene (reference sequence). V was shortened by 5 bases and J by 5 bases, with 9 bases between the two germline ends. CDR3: CASSPYSNEKLFF. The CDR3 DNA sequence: TGTGCCAGCAGCCCCTACTCCAATGAAAAACTGTTTTTT.

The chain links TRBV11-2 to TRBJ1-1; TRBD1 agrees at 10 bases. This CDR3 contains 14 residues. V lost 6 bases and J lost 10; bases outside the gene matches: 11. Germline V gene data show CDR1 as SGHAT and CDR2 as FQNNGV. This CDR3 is CASSPTTGGLVAFF. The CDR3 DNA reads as TGTGCCAGCAGTCCGACGACAGGGGGCTTGGTAGCTTTCTTT. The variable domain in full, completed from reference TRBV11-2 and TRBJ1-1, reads EAGVAQSPRYKIIEKRQSVAFWCNPISGHATLYWYQQILGQGPKLLIQFQNNGVVDDSQLPKDRFSAERLKGVDSTLKIQPAKLEDSAVYLCASSPTTGGLVAFFGQGTRLTVV.

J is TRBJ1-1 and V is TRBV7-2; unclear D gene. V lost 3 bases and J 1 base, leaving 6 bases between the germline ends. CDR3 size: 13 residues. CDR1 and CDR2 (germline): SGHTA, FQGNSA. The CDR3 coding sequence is TGTGCCAGCAGCTTCCGGTCGAACACTGAAGCTTTCTTT. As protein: CASSFRSNTEAFF.

The CDR3 region has the DNA TGCGCCAGCAGCCACCCCGGGACTAGCGGGAGTTCTTACGAGCAGTACTTC. This sequence encodes CASSHPGTSGSSYEQYF. This chain connects TRBV5-1 to TRBJ2-7, with 14 bases matching TRBD2. CDR1 SGHRS and CDR2 YFSETQ come from the germline V gene. Trimming at V came to 4 bases and at J to 4 bases, leaving 10 bases not matched to a gene. The CDR3 has 17 residues.

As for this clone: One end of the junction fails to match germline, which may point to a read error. The CDR3 loop is CASSLAKTGRARW. DNA for the CDR3: TGTGCCAGCAGCTTAGCAAAGACCGGGCGGGCACGTTGG. The chain links TRBV7-6 to TRBJ2-7, with D tentatively TRBD2 (5 bases). Germline V gene data show CDR1 as SGHVS and CDR2 as FNYEAQ. This CDR3 comprises 13 residues.

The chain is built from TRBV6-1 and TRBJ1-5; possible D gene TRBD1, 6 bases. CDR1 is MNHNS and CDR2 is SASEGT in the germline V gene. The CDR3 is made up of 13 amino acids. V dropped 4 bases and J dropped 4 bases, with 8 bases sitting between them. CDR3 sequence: CASSGTDNQPQHF. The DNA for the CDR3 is TGTGCCAGCAGTGGGACAGATAATCAGCCCCAGCATTTT.

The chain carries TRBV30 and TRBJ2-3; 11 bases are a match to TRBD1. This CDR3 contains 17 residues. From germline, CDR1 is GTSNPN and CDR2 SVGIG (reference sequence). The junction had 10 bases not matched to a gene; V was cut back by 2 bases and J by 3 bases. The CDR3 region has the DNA TGTGCCTGGAGTCCCCTCGAGGGACAGGGGGTAACAGATACGCAGTATTTT. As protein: CAWSPLEGQGVTDTQYF.